This record covers a single T cell receptor (beta chain). It lacks a known antigen. No base quality values were provided; no much bigger clone lies one nucleotide off. Library preparation employed 5' RACE. This sample was sequenced with an Illumina HiSeq 2500. A second PCR of about 7 to 12 cycles was run with a J-beta primer mix and a sample-barcoded 5' primer. A unique molecular identifier was introduced onto each TCR beta cDNA molecule by a template-switch 5' adaptor carrying 12 random nucleotides. At least 2.5 million CDR3-containing paired-end reads were obtained from each sample. First-strand cDNA was synthesized from all RNA with the Mint cDNA synthesis kit, primed by a TRBC-specific oligonucleotide. After uracil-DNA glycosylase treatment, a first 18-cycle PCR used universal primers M1SS and BC2_uni_R on all cDNA. The paper's processing steps were these. Each sample was normalized by randomly selecting 1 million high-quality reads, each carrying a distinct molecular identifier. Instead of being binned into consensus sequences, reads with shared molecular identifiers were discarded. MiTCR, with a Q25 quality threshold and the strictest error-elimination algorithm, was used for CDR3 identification, clonotype clustering and error correction. Lower-bound total TCR beta diversity was estimated with a nonparametric unseen species model using Euler transformation. The public reads were reprocessed in TCRdb via fastp at Q25 and MiXCR, keeping in-frame beta chains. For every CDR3 protein sequence, its rows merge into one entry that carries the most common genes and DNA. It is TCRdb's table, rather than the study itself, that gives the V and J calls and clone size. The sample table shows about 930,000 distinct CDR3 sequences, and approximately 32% are seen once. The ten largest account for roughly 10% of the sample.

This entry is derived from a study of blood T cells in healthy people across ages (dated by TCRdb to the mid-2010s). Study-level background: In model experiments, template switching captured roughly one uniquely barcoded TCR beta cDNA molecule for every two T cells. For two donors (one aged 18 to 29 and one aged 80 or older), the study analyzed two additional independent replicas of 1 million unique cDNA reads from the same blood draw. Using deep sequencing normalized with unique cDNA molecular identifiers, the study measured how TCR beta repertoire diversity changes with age. Four age groups were formed from the donors: young (average approximately 15 years), middle-aged (roughly 38), aged (more than 55) and long-lived (around 82).

Donors were about 36 systemically healthy Caucasian individuals from Russia aged roughly 6 to 95 years. Each donor gave around 9.9 milliliters of peripheral blood, collected into EDTA-treated Vacutainer tubes. Ficoll-Paque density-gradient centrifugation was used to isolate PBMCs, with at least 6 million per sample. Total RNA was extracted from PBMCs with Trizol reagent, with at least 6 micrograms obtained per sample. The percentages of naive CD45RAhigh/CD27high T cells were determined by flow cytometry on a PBMC aliquot from every donor. Study-level results and caveats: As age increased, observed TCR beta diversity per million T cells dropped in a roughly linear way, and a significant reduction was already evident by age roughly 40. Bulk unsorted PBMC profiling prevented conclusive comparison of naive and antigen-experienced compartments. The percentage of naive T cells measured by flow cytometry correlated strongly with observed TCR beta diversity. Because the CMV infection status of the donors was unknown, age-related changes in expanded clonotypes may potentially have been confounded. Compared with the aged group, the long-lived group had more naive CD4+ T cells, fewer expanded clones and increased TCR diversity, suggesting age selection. Estimates of total diversity based on one million sequenced T cells were considered lower bounds and underestimates.

The sample was also linked to a second study, of T cells of mothers and their children. Taken from the second paper: The donors were nine systemically healthy Caucasian individuals, made up of three mothers and their six children. cDNA synthesis used all of the extracted RNA, with roughly 1.6 ug of RNA in each 15 ul reaction. Sample barcodes and 2-4 random nucleotides were added via the M1S primer in the second PCR. Over 9.5 million TCR beta CDR3 reads came from each mother, compared with approximately 3.1 million reads from each child. Thymic selection similarly shapes TCR recombination output in related and unrelated pairs, with minor effect from inherited differences. Related mother-child pairs always showed normalized repertoire overlap that was slightly higher than in unrelated mother-child pairs, though the difference was never significant. With a sensitivity of about 100 clones per million clonotypes, no persistent microchimeric T cell clones were detected. To look for features that set related mother-child pairs apart from unrelated individuals, the researchers ran deep NGS to compare the TCR beta repertoires of mothers and children. Mothers averaged roughly 40 +/- 4 years of age and children averaged around 10 +/- 4 years. After adapter ligation with NEBNext reagents, the libraries were sequenced on Illumina HiSeq 2000 with 100+100 nt paired-end reads. To avoid cross-contamination, the mother libraries and the child libraries were prepared a month apart and sequenced in separate runs. Between 500,000 and 2,000,000 distinct TCR beta clonotypes were identified per donor. Naive TCR beta clonotypes were estimated from low-frequency clonotypes matched to each donor's FACS-determined naive share, without sorting.

The sequence derives from a woman in her forties in good health. The specimen was blood.

The CDR3 region has the sequence CASSLDRGREYNSPLHF. The DNA sequence is given as TGTGCCAGCAGCTTAGACAGGGGACGAGAATATAATTCACCCCTCCACTTT. The sequence links TRBV5-6 to TRBJ1-6, and 8 junction bases match TRBD1. CDR1 and CDR2 were assigned from the germline V gene as SGHDT and YYEEEE. Compared with germline, V lacks 2 bases and J lacks 4 bases; bases without a gene match: 8. From the cysteine up to the phenylalanine, the CDR3 has a length of 17 residues. The only DNA kept is the CDR3, 51 bases in frame from the first base.